This TCR beta chain was captured in a study of sequential checkpoint blockade in melanoma. Only in-frame clones appear in the TCRdb table, and some are missing; sequencing was by immunoSEQ multiplex PCR. The table records under 20,000 clones, just under 75% of them present only once. Treatment noted: randomized to nivolumab then ipilimumab (arm A) or the reverse (arm B). From thawed PBMCs, live CD3+CD8+ cells negative for CD19 and CD56 were sorted. V was shortened by 4 bases and J by 1 base, with 4 bases between the two germline ends. The germline V gene has CDR1 SGHNT and CDR2 YENEEA. There are 13 residues in the CDR3.

The chain combines TRBV11-3 with TRBJ2-2; D remains ambiguous. This clonotype originated in a human donor with melanoma. The material was CD8+ T cells sorted from blood (inferred from file names), obtained from a patient given nivolumab and ipilimumab in sequence. CDR3 amino acids: CASSSRNTGELFF. CDR3 nucleotide sequence: TGTGCCAGCAGCTCTAGGAACACCGGGGAGCTGTTTTTT.